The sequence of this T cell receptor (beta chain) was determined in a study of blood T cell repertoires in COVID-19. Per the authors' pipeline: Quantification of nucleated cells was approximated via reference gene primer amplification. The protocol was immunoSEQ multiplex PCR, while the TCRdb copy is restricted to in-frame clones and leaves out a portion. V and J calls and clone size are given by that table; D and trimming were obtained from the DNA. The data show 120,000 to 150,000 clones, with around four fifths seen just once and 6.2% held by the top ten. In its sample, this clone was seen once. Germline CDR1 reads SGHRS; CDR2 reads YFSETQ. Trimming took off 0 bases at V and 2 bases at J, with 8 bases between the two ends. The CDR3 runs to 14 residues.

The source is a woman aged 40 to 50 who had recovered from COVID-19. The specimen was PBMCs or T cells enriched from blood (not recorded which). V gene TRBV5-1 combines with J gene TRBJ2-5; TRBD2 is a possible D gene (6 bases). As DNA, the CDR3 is TGCGCCAGCAGCTTGGCCGGGGGTCAAGAGACCCAGTACTTC. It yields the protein CASSLAGGQETQYF.